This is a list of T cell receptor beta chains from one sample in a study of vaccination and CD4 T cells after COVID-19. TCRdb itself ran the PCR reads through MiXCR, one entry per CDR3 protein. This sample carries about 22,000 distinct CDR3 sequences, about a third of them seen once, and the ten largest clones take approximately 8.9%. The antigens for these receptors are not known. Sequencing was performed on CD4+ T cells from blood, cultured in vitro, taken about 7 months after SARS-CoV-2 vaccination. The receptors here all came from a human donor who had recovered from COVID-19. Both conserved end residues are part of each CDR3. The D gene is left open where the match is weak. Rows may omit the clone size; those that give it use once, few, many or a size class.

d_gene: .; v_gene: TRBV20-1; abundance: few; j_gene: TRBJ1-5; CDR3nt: TGCAGTGCTAGGGGGGGCAATCAGCCCCAGCATTTT; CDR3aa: CSARGGNQPQHF
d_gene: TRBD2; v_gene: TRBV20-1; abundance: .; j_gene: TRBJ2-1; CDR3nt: TGCAGTGCTACGGGTTCCCTAGCGGGAGCCCCGGAGCAGTTCTTC; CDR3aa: CSATGSLAGAPEQFF
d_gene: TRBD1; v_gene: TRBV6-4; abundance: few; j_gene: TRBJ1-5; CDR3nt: TGTGCCAGCAGAGAACAGGGGTATAGCAATCAGCCCCAGCATTTT; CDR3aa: CASREQGYSNQPQHF
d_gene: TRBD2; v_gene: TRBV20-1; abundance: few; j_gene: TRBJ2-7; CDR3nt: TGCAGTGCTAGTTTGGTCCAGACTAGCGGGAGGGGCGAGCAGTACTTC; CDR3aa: CSASLVQTSGRGEQYF
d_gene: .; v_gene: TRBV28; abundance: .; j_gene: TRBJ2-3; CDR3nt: TGTGCCAGCAGTTTATGGGGGGTCAGGAACACAGATACGCAGTATTTT; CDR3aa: CASSLWGVRNTDTQYF
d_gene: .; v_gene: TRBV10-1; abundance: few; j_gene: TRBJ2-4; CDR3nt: TGCGCCAGCAGTGAGGGGGGGAGAGCCAAAAACATTCAGTACTTC; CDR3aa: CASSEGGRAKNIQYF
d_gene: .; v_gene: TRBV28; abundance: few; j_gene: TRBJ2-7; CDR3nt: TGTGCCAGCAGTATTCAGACTGGTCGTCTCCCCTACGAGCAGTACTTC; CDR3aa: CASSIQTGRLPYEQYF
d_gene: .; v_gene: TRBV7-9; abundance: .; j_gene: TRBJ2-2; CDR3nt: TGTGCCAGCAGCTTAGCAGACAGCGGGGAGCTGTTTTTT; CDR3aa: CASSLADSGELFF
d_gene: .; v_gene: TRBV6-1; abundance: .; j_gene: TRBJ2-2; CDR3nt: TGTGCCAGCAGTGGGAGACAGGTCGGACGACCCGGGGAGCTGTTTTTT; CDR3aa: CASSGRQVGRPGELFF
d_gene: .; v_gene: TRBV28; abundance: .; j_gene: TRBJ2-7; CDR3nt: TGTGCCAGCAGGTCAGTGGGGTCATCCTACGAGCAGTACTTC; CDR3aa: CASRSVGSSYEQYF
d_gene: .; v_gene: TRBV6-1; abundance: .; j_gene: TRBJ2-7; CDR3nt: TGTGCCTCCAGGGCAGCTAGCTCCTACGAGCAGTACTTC; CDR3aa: CASRAASSYEQYF
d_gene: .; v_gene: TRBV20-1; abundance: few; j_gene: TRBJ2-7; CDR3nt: TGCAGTGCCTCGCGGGGTCGGTTCTACGAGCAGTACTTC; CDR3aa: CSASRGRFYEQYF
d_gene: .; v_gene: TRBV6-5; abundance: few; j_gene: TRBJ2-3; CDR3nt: TGTGCCAGCAGTTACTCGAACGAGGGCACAGATACGCAGTATTTT; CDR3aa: CASSYSNEGTDTQYF
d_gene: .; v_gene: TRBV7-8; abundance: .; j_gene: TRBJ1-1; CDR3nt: TGTGCCAGCAGCCCGCCCCTCAGGGCGAAGAACACTGAAGCTTTCTTT; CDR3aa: CASSPPLRAKNTEAFF
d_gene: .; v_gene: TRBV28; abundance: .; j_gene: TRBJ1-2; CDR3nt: TGTGCCAGCAGCCCAGCCCCCGGGGAGAGGGATGGCTACACCTTC; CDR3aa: CASSPAPGERDGYTF
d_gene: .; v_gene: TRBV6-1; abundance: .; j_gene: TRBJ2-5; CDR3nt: TGTGCCAGCGGCCGGGACACTCAAGAGACCCAGTACTTC; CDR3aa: CASGRDTQETQYF